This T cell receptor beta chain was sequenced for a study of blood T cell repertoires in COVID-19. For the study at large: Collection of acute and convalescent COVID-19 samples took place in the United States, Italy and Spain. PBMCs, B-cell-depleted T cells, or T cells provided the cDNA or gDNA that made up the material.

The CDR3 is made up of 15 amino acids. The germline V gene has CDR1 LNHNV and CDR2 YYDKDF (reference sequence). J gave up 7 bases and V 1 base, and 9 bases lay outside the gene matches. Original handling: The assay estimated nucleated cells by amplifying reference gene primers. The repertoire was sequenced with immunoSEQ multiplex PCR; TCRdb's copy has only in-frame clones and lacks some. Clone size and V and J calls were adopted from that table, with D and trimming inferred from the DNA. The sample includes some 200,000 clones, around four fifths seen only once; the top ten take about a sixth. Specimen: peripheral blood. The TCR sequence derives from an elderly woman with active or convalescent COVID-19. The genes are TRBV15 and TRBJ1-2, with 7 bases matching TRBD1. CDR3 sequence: CATSRAETGLGGYTF. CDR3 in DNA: TGTGCCACCAGCAGAGCAGAGACAGGGCTCGGTGGCTACACCTTC. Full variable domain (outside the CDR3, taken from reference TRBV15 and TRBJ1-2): DAMVIQNPRYQVTQFGKPVTLSCSQTLNHNVMYWYQQKSSQAPKLLFHYYDKDFNNEADTPDNFQSRRPNTSFCFLDIRSPGLGDTAMYLCATSRAETGLGGYTFGSGTRLTVV.